This TCR beta chain was sequenced during a study of early T cells in non-severe SARS-CoV-2 infection. Trimming cost V 5 bases and J 0 bases; bases outside gene matches: 7. The CDR3 runs to 17 residues. Germline lookup yields CDR1 SGHAT and CDR2 FQNNGV. MiXCR was run by TCRdb on the 5' RACE reads, yielding one entry per CDR3 protein. The table includes about 70,000 distinct CDR3 sequences, approximately 4.5% detected once. This sample comprised whole blood, obtained at baseline. The genes are TRBV11-2 and TRBJ1-4, with 9 bases aligning to TRBD1. The origin of this receptor is an adult who was a healthcare worker with PCR-confirmed SARS-CoV-2 infection or an uninfected control (not recorded which). The donor label of this sample is uncertain. This CDR3 reads CASSRTGALSTNEKLFF. The CDR3 DNA reads TGTGCCAGCAGCCGGACAGGGGCGCTATCAACTAATGAAAAACTGTTTTTT.